The 12 T cell receptor beta chains in this list originate from one sample, sequenced in a study of CD8 T cells in ankylosing spondylitis (dated by TCRdb to the late 2010s). Preparation of the library involved 5' RACE. These reads were obtained on an Illumina HiSeq 2500. Clones were called with MiXCR by TCRdb after fastp trimmed the public reads at Q25, and only in-frame beta chains were retained. CDR3 protein duplicates are merged, each entry listing the most common genes and DNA. The sample yields about 180,000 distinct CDR3 sequences; roughly 10% were counted once. More than 12% of the sample belongs to the ten largest clones. Sequenced sample: blood, either unsorted or a sorted T cell fraction (not recorded which). The receptors stem from a female donor with ankylosing spondylitis or in good health (not recorded which).

In this sample, this clonotype turned up a few times. The chain recombines TRBV5-6 with TRBJ2-7; 7 nucleotides match TRBD2. Trimming cost V 0 bases and J 1 base; bases outside gene matches: 7. The germline V gene has CDR1 SGHDT and CDR2 YYEEEE. CDR3 length: 16 residues. This chain's CDR3 is CASSLEGTTASYEQYF. In DNA, the CDR3 is TGTGCCAGCAGCTTGGAAGGGACTACCGCTTCCTACGAGCAGTACTTC. Full variable domain (outside the CDR3, taken from reference TRBV5-6 and TRBJ2-7): DAGVTQSPTHLIKTRGQQVTLRCSPKSGHDTVSWYQQALGQGPQFIFQYYEEEERQRGNFPDRFSGHQFPNYSSELNVNALLLGDSALYLCASSLEGTTASYEQYFGPGTRLTVT.

This chain uses TRBV10-3 with TRBJ2-1; 7 bases line up with TRBD2. The germline V gene has CDR1 ENHRY and CDR2 SYGVKD. The ends lost 4 bases at V and 1 base at J; junction bases unmatched: 13. The length of the CDR3 is 18 residues. In DNA form, the CDR3 reads TGTGCCATCAGTGCCCGACTGTCAGTGGGAGGGTCCTACAATGAGCAGTTCTTC. It is translated as CAISARLSVGGSYNEQFF.

As to this clonotype: Being one base from a much bigger clone, this may be a read error. This sequence joins TRBV7-9 and TRBJ2-7; TRBD2 agrees at 7 bases. The CDR3 loop spans 16 amino acids. Germline V gene data show CDR1 as SEHNR and CDR2 as FQNEAQ (reference sequence). CDR3 sequence: CASSPVEAGSSYELYF. CDR3 sequence (DNA): TGTGCCAGCAGCCCCGTGGAAGCGGGAAGCTCCTACGAGCTGTACTTC. The full variable domain, its missing parts supplied by reference TRBV7-9 and TRBJ2-7, is DTGVSQNPRHKITKRGQNVTFRCDPISEHNRLYWYRQTLGQGPEFLTYFQNEAQLEKSRLLSDRFSAERPKGSFSTLEIQRTEQGDSAMYLCASSPVEAGSSYELYFGPGTRLTVT.

As to this clonotype: Possible read error: a much larger clone is one base away. V is TRBV24-1 and J is TRBJ2-1, with D perhaps matching TRBD2 (6 bases). Germline V gene lookup returns CDR1 KGHDR and CDR2 SFDVKD. This CDR3 contains 15 residues. V lost 3 bases and J 7 bases, leaving 15 bases between the germline ends. The CDR3 DNA is TGTGCCACCAGTGATCCCGTGACTAGTGGAAATGAGCAGTTCTTC. Protein sequence: CATSDPVTSGNEQFF.

This clonotype has a handful of counts. The rearrangement links TRBV9 to TRBJ2-7; D might be TRBD1 or TRBD2, each matching 7 bases. The germline gives CDR1 SGDLS, CDR2 YYNGEE. The CDR3 runs 15 residues. V was clipped by 4 bases and J by 0 bases, with 14 bases between them. For the CDR3, the DNA is TGTGCCAGCAGCTACGGGGGGACAGCCTCCTACGAGCAGTACTTC. This encodes CASSYGGTASYEQYF. The entire variable domain, with the rest obtained from reference TRBV9 and TRBJ2-7, is as follows: DSGVTQTPKHLITATGQRVTLRCSPRSGDLSVYWYQQSLDQGLQFLIQYYNGEERAKGNILERFSAQQFPDLHSELNLSSLELGDSALYFCASSYGGTASYEQYFGPGTRLTVT.

This clonotype showed up many times. The V gene is TRBV5-1, the J gene TRBJ2-1; 9 nucleotides line up with TRBD2. The CDR3 spans 15 residues. J gave up 8 bases and V 0 bases, and 6 bases lay outside the gene matches. Germline lookup yields CDR1 SGHRS and CDR2 YFSETQ. CDR3 coding DNA: TGCGCCAGCAGCTTGGTATTAGCGGGAGTGGATGAGCAGTTCTTC. Its protein product is CASSLVLAGVDEQFF.

This clonotype appeared many times. The chain carries TRBV12-3 or TRBV12-4 and TRBJ2-1; D is perhaps TRBD1 (6 bases). The CDR3 has 15 residues. V dropped 0 bases and J dropped 8 bases, with 14 bases sitting between them. The CDR3 DNA is TGTGCCAGCAGTTTAGCCGGGACACCCCTTGATGAGCAGTTCTTC. As protein: CASSLAGTPLDEQFF.

The CDR3 bases are TGTGCCAGCAGTTCAGGGGAGGGCACCGGGGAGCTGTTTTTT. This encodes CASSSGEGTGELFF. This chain links TRBV7-6 with TRBJ2-2; TRBD2 might be the D (7 bases). Trimming took 6 bases from V and 4 from J, leaving 12 bases between them. Per germline, CDR1 SGHVS and CDR2 FNYEAQ. The CDR3 sequence is 14 residues long.

This clonotype occurred a few times. The rearrangement uses TRBV20-1 and TRBJ1-1; D is undetermined. This CDR3 has 15 amino acids. Trimming left V 5 bases short and J 0 bases short, with 16 bases between. Per germline, CDR1 DFQATT and CDR2 SNEGSKA (reference sequence). Here the CDR3 reads CSARIPELLNTEAFF. The CDR3 nucleotides are TGCAGTGCTCGAATCCCCGAGCTTCTGAACACTGAAGCTTTCTTT.

As to this clonotype: Sequence at one end of the junction differs from germline and may be a read error. The chain combines TRBV18 with TRBJ2-1, with 12 bases aligning to TRBD2. The CDR3 has 16 residues. Germline loops: CDR1 KGHSH, CDR2 LQKENI. The CDR3 region has the DNA TGTACCAGCTCACTCCGGACTAGCGGGGACCACAATGAGCAGTTCTTC. It encodes CTSSLRTSGDHNEQFF.

This clonotype came up a few times. V gene TRBV4-3 combines with J gene TRBJ2-7; TRBD2 might be the D (6 bases). V dropped 1 base and J dropped 4 bases, with 14 bases sitting between them. The CDR3 is 15 residues long. Per the germline V gene, CDR1 is LGHNA and CDR2 is YSLEER. This chain's CDR3 is CASSQGLRGGYEQYF. The CDR3, as DNA: TGCGCCAGCAGCCAAGGCCTCCGGGGAGGTTACGAGCAGTACTTC.

This clonotype showed up just a few times. This chain joins TRBV27 and TRBJ1-5; no firm D call. In germline, CDR1 is MNHEY, CDR2 SMNVEV (reference sequence). This CDR3 region has 15 residues. V gave up 4 bases and J gave up 1 base, with 11 bases separating them. As DNA, the CDR3 is TGTGCCAGCAGTTCGATTGGCGGGAGCAATCAGCCCCAGCATTTT. This encodes CASSSIGGSNQPQHF.